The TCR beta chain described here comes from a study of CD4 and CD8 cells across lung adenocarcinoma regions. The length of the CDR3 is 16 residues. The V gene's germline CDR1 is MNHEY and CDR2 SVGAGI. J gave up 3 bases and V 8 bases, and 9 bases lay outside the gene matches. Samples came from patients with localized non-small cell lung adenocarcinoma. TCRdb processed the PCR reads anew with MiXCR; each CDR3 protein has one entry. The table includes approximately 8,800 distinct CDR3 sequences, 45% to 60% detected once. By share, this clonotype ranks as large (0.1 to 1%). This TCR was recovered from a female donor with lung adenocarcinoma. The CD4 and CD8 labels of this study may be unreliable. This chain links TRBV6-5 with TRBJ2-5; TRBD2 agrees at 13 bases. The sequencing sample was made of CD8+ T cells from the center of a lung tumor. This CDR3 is CASSLSGTSGEETQYF. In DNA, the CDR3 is TGTGCCAGCTCTCTCTCCGGGACTAGCGGGGAAGAGACCCAGTACTTC.